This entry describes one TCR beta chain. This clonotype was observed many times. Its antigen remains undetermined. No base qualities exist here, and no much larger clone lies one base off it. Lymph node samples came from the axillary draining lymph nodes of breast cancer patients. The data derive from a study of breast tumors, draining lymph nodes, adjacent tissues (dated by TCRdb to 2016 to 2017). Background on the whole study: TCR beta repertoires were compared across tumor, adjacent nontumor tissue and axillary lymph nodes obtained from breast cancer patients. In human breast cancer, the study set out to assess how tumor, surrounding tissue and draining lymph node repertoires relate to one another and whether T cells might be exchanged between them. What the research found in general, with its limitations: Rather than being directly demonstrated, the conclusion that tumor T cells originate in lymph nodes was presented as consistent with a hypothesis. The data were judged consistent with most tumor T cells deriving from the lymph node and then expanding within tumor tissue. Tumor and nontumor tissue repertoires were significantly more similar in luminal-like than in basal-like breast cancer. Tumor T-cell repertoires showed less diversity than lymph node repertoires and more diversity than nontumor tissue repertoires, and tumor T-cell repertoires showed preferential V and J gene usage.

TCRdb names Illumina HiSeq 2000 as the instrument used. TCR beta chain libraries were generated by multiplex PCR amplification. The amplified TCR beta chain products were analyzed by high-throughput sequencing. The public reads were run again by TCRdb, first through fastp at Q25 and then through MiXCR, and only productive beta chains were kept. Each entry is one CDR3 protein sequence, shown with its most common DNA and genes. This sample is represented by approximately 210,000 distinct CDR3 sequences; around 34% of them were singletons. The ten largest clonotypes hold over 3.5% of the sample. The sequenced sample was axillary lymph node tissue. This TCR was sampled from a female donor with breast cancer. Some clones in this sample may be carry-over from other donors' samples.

The CDR3 sequence is CASSNRRRNTDTQYF. The DNA sequence is given as TGTGCCAGTAGTAATCGTCGGAGGAACACAGATACGCAGTATTTT. The V gene is TRBV19 and the J gene is TRBJ2-3, and the D gene may be TRBD2, 5 bases matching. Counted from cysteine to phenylalanine, this CDR3 has 15 amino acids. This entry keeps only the CDR3 DNA: 45 bases, framed from base 1. The germline V gene (reference sequence) sets CDR1 to LNHDA and CDR2 to SQIVND. Trimming at the junction amounts to 4 bases on V and 2 bases on J, and the germline ends lie 13 bases apart.